The clone carrying this T cell receptor (beta chain) was observed a handful of times. The sample originates from a study of blood T cell repertoires in COVID-19. About the study: Some COVID-19 samples were acute and others convalescent; all came from the United States, Italy and Spain. T cells, B-cell-depleted T cells, or PBMCs provided the cDNA or gDNA that served as material.

Patients in Seattle were enrolled during active infection, then followed longitudinally. In the study's own analysis: Counts of nucleated cells, estimated from reference gene primer amplification, were obtained. TCRdb keeps only in-frame clones here, not all; method: immunoSEQ multiplex PCR. Clonal size and the V and J genes are those of that table, whereas D and trimming came from the DNA. The table includes 200,000 to 250,000 clones, roughly 85% detected once. V lost 5 bases, J lost 5 bases, and 8 bases stayed unmatched. The germline gives CDR1 SGHTA, CDR2 FQGNSA. This CDR3 has 15 amino acids. The rearrangement joins TRBV7-2 to TRBJ2-2, with TRBD1 matching 7 bases. What was sequenced was peripheral blood. The clonotype was recovered from an older woman with COVID-19, enrolled during active disease. The CDR3: CASSPETGRTGELFF. The CDR3 bases are TGTGCCAGCAGCCCAGAGACAGGGCGTACCGGGGAGCTGTTTTTT.